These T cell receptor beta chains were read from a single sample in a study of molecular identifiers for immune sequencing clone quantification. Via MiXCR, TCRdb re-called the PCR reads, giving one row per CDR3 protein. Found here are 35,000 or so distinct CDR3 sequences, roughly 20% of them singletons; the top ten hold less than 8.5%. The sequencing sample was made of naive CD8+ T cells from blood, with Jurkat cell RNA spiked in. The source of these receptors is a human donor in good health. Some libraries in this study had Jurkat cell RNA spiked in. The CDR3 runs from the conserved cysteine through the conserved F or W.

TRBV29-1	CSVVGGHRYEQYF
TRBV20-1	CSARDWGASYNEQFF
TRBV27	CASSFRAPDRENGYGYTF
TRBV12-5	CASGIGTGDTDTQYF
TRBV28	CVSSITYRRINEKLFF
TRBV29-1	CSVERTGEAETQYF
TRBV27	CVSSLGGMREQYF
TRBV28	CASEPGLANTGELFF
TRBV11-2	CASSLEFAGNYEQYF
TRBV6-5	CASTPGTGNTGELFF
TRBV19	CASSIWTASTDTQYF
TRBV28	CASEGQGPYEQYF
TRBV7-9	CASSLVLAIYNEQFF
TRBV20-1	CSATDVGNQPQHF
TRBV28	CASSRQGLISNEQFF
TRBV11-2	CASSLSTPGLATYNEQFF
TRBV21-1	CASSVTGGSGNTIYF
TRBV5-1	CASSLYGGFYEQYF
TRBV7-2	CASSPSGQREYEQYF
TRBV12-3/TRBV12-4	CASNGGPGEPFF